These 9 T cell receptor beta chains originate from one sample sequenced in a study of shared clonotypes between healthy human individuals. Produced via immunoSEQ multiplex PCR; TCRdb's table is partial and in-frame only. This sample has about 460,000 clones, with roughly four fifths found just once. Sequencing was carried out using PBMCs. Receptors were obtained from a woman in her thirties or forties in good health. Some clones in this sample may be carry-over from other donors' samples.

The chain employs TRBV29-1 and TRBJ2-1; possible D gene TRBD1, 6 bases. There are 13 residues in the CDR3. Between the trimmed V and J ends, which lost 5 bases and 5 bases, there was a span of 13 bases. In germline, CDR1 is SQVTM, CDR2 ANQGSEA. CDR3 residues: CSVQGLANNEQFF. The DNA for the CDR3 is TGCAGCGTTCAGGGGTTGGCGAACAATGAGCAGTTCTTC.

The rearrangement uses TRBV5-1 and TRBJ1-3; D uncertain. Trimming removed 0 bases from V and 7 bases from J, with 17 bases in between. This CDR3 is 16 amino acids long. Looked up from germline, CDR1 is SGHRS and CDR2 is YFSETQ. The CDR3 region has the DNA TGCGCCAGCAGCTTGGCCGAAACAAGAGAGTCGAACACCATATATTTT. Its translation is CASSLAETRESNTIYF.

Here the CDR3 DNA reads TGTGCCAGCAGCCTCGTTAAGTCGGGGTCCTATGGCTACACCTTC. Amino acid sequence: CASSLVKSGSYGYTF. This chain uses TRBV5-8 with TRBJ1-2; no clear D. Germline V gene data show CDR1 as SGHTS and CDR2 as YDEGEE. Trimming took off 4 bases at V and 4 bases at J, with 17 bases between the two ends. The CDR3 spans 15 residues.

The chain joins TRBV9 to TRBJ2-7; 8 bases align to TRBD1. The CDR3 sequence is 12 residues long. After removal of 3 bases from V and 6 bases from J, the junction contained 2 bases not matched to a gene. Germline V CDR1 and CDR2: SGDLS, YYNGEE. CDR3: CASSGGTGEQYF. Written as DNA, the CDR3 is TGTGCCAGCAGCGGCGGGACAGGCGAGCAGTACTTC.

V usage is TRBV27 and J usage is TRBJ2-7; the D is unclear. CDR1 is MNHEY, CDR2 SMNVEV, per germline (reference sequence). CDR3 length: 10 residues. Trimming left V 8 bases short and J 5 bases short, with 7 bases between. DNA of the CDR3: TGTGCCAGCGGGGTTCACGAGCAGTACTTC. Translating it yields CASGVHEQYF.

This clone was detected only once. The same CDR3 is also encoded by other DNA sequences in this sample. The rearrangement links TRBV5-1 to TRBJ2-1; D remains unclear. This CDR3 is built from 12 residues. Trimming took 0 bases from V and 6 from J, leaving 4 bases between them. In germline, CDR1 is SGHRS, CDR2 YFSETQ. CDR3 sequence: CASSLGVNEQFF. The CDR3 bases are TGCGCCAGCAGCTTGGGGGTCAATGAGCAGTTCTTC.

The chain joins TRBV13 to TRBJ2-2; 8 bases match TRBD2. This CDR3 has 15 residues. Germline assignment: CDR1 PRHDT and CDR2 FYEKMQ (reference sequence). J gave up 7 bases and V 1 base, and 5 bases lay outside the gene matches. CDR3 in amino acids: CASSLVREGVGELFF. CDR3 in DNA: TGTGCCAGCAGCTTAGTACGGGAGGGCGTCGGGGAGCTGTTTTTT.

The CDR3 here is CAWSSGLDPDTQYF. Written as DNA, the CDR3 is TGTGCCTGGAGTTCAGGGTTAGATCCAGATACGCAGTATTTT. The chain combines TRBV30 with TRBJ2-3; D perhaps matches TRBD1 (5 bases). The germline V and J ends were trimmed by 2 bases and 4 bases, with 13 bases remaining between them. The CDR3 spans 14 residues. CDR1 and CDR2 from the germline V gene are GTSNPN and SVGIG (reference sequence).

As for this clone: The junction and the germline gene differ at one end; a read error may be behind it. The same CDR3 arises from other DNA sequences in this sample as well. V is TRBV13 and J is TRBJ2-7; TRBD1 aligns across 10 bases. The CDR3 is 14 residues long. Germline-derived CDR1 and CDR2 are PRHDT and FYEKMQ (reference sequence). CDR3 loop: CASSSRQGADEQYF. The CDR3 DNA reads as TGTGCCAGCAGCTCCCGACAGGGGGCGGATGAGCAATACTTT.